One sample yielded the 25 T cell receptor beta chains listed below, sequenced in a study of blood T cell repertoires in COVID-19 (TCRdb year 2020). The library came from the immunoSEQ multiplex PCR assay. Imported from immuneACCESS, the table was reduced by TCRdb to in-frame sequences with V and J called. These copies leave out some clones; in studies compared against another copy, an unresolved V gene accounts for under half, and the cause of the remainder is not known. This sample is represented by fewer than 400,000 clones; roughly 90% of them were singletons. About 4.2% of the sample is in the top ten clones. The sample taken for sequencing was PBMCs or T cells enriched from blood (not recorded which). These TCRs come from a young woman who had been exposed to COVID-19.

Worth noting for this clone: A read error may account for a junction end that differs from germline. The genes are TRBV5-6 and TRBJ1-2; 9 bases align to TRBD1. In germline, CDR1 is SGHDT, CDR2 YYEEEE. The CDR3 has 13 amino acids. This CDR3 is CASSWDREDGYTF. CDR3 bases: TGCGCCAGCAGCTGGGACAGGGAAGATGGCTACACCTTC. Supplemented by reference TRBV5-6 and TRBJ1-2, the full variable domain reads DAGVTQSPTHLIKTRGQQVTLRCSPKSGHDTVSWYQQALGQGPQFIFQYYEEEERQRGNFPDRFSGHQFPNYSSELNVNALLLGDSALYLCASSWDREDGYTFGSGTRLTVV.

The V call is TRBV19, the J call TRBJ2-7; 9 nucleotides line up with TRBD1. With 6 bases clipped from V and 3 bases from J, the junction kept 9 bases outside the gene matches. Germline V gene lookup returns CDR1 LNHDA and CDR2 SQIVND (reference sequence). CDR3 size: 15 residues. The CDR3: CASRTAGQGFYEQYF. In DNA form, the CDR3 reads TGTGCCAGTAGAACCGCGGGACAGGGTTTCTACGAGCAGTACTTC.

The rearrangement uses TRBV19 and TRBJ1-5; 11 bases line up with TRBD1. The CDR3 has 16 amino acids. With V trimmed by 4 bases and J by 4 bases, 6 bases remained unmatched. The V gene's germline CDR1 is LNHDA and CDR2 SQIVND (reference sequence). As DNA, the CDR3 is TGTGCCAGTAGTAGCTTCGGACAGGGGGCGAATCAGCCCCAGCATTTT. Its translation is CASSSFGQGANQPQHF.

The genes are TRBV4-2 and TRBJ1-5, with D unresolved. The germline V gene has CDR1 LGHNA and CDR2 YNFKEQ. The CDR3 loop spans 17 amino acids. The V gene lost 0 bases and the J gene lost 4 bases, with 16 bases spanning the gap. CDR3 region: CASSQDLSRTANQPQHF. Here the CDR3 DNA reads TGTGCCAGCAGCCAAGATTTATCGCGCACAGCAAATCAGCCCCAGCATTTT.

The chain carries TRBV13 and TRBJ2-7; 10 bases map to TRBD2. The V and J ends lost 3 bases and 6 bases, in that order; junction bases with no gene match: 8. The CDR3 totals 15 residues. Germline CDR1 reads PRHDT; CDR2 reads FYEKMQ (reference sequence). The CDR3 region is CASSFTGTSVGEQYF. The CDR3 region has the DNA TGTGCCAGCAGCTTCACCGGGACTAGCGTGGGCGAGCAGTACTTC.

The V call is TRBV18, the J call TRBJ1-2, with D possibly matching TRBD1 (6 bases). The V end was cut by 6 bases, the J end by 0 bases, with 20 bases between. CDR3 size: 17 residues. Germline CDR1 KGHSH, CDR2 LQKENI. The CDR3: CASSPTPGTITNYGYTF. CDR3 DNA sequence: TGTGCCAGCTCCCCGACCCCCGGGACAATTACTAACTATGGCTACACCTTC.

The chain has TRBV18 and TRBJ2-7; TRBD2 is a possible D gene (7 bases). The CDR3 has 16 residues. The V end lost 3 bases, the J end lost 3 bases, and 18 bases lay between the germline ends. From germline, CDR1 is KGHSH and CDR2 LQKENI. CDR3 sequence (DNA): TGTGCCAGCTCACCGGAGGGGGGGGGTTCCCTCTACGAGCAGTACTTC. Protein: CASSPEGGGSLYEQYF. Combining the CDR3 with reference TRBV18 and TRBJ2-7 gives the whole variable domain NAGVMQNPRHLVRRRGQEARLRCSPMKGHSHVYWYRQLPEEGLKFMVYLQKENIIDESGMPKERFSAEFPKEGPSILRIQQVVRGDSAAYFCASSPEGGGSLYEQYFGPGTRLTVT.

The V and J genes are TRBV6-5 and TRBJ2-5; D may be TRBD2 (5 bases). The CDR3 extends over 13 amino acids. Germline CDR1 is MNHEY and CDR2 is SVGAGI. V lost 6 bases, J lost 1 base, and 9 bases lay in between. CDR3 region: CASRYGLQETQYF. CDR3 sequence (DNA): TGTGCCAGCAGGTACGGACTCCAAGAGACCCAGTACTTC.

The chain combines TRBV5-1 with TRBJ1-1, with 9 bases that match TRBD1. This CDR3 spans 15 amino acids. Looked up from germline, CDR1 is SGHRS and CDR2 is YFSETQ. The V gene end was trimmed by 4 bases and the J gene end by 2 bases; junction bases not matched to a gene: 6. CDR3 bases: TGCGCCAGCAGCCAGACAGGGGGGGATAACACTGAAGCTTTCTTT. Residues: CASSQTGGDNTEAFF.

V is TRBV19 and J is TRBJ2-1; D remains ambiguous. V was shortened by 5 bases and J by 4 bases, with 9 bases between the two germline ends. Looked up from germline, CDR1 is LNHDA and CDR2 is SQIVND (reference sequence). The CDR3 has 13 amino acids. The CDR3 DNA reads TGTGCCAGTAGTCGCCCCCGGTACAATGAGCAGTTCTTC. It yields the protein CASSRPRYNEQFF.

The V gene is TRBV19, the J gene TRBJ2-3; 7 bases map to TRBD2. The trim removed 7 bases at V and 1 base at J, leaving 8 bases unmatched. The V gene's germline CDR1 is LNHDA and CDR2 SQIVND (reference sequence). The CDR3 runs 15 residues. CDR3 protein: CASNGGDYRTDTQYF. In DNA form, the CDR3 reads TGTGCCAGTAATGGAGGGGACTACCGCACAGATACGCAGTATTTT.

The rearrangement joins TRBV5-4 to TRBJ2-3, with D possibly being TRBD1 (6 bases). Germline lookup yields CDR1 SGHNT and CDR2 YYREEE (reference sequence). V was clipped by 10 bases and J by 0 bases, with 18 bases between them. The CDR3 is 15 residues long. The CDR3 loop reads CAPSWGPGSTDTQYF. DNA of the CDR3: TGTGCCCCCAGTTGGGGGCCTGGTAGCACAGATACGCAGTATTTT.

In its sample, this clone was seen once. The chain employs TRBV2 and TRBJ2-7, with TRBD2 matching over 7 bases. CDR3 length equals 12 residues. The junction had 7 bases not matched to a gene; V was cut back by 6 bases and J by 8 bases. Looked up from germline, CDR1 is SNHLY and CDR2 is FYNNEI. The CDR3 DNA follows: TGTGCCAGCAGCGGGGAGGGGAATAAGCAGTACTTC. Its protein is CASSGEGNKQYF.

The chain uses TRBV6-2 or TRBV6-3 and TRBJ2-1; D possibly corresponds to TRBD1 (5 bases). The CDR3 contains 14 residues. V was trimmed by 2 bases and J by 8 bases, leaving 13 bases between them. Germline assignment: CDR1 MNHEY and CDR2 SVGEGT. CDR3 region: CASSYRVARDEQFF. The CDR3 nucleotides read TGTGCCAGCAGTTACAGGGTCGCCAGGGATGAGCAGTTCTTC.

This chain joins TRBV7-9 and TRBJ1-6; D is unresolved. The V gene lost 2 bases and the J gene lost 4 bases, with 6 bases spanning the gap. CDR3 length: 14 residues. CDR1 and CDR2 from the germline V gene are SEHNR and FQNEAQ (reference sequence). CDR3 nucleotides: TGTGCCAGCAGCTTAACAGATTATAATTCACCCCTCCACTTT. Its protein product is CASSLTDYNSPLHF.

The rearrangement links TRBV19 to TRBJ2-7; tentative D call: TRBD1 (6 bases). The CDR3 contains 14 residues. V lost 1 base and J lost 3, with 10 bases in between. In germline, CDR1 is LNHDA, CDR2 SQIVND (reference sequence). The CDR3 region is CASSIGGRGYEQYF. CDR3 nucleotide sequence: TGTGCCAGTAGTATAGGCGGCAGGGGCTACGAGCAGTACTTC.

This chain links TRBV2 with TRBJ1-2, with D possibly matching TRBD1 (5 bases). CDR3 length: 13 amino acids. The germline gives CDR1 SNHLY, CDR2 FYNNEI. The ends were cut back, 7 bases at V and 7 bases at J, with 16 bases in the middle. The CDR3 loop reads CASNAGPLSGYTF. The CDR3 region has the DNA TGTGCCAGCAACGCAGGGCCCCTAAGTGGCTACACCTTC.

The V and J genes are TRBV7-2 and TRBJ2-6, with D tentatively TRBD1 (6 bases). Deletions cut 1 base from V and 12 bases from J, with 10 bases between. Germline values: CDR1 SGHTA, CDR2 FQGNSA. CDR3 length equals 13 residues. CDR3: CASSLGGGSVLTF. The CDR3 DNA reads TGTGCCAGCAGCTTAGGAGGGGGAAGCGTCCTGACTTTC.

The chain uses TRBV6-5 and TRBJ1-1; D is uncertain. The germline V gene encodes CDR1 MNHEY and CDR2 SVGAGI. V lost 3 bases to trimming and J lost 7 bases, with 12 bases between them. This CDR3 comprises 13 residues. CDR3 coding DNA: TGTGCCAGCAGTTATTGGCAGGACTATGAAGCTTTCTTT. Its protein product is CASSYWQDYEAFF.

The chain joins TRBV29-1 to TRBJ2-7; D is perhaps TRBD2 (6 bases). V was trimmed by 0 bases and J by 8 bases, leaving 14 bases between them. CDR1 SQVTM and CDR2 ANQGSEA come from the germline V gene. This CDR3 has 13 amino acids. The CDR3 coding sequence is TGCAGCGTTGAAGATAGCGGTCTACGGAAGCAGTACTTC. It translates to CSVEDSGLRKQYF.

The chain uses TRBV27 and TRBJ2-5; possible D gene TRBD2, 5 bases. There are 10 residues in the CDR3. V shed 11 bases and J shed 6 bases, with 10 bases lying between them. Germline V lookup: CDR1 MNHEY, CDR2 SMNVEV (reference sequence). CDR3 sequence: CAAGRQTQYF. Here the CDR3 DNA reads TGTGCCGCGGGCAGACAGACCCAGTACTTC.

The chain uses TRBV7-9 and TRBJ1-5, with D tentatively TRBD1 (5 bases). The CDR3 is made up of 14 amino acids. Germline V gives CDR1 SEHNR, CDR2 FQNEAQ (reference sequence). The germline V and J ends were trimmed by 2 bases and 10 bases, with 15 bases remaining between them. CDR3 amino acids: CASSLSGVHSPQHF. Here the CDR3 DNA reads TGTGCCAGCAGCTTATCGGGGGTTCACTCCCCCCAGCATTTT.

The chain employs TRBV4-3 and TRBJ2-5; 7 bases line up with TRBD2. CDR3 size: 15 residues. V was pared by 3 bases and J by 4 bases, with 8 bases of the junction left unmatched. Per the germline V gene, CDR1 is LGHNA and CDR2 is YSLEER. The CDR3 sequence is CASSQQRGGGETQYF. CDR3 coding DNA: TGCGCCAGCAGCCAGCAGCGGGGAGGCGGAGAGACCCAGTACTTC.

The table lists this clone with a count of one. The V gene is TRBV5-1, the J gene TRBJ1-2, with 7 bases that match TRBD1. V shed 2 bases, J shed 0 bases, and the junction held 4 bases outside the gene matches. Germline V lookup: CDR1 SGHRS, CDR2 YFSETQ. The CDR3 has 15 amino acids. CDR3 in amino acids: CASSFGTASNYGYTF. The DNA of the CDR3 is TGCGCCAGCAGCTTCGGGACAGCCTCTAACTATGGCTACACCTTC.

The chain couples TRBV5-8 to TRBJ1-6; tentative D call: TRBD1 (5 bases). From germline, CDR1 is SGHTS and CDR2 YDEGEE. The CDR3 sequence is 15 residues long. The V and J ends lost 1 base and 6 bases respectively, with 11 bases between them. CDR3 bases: TGTGCCAGCAGCTTGTGGGGACTTGCTAATTCACCCCTCCACTTT. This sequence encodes CASSLWGLANSPLHF.